These 26 T cell receptor beta chains came from one sample sequenced in a study of T cells in Graves' hyperthyroidism and ophthalmopathy. Researchers took RNA transcripts and amplified the TCR beta CDR3 regions from them. When the TCR CDR3 underwent first-round RT-PCR, the HTBI primer set was used. TCRdb ran MiXCR on the multiplex PCR reads and lists one entry per CDR3 protein. This table has 650,000 to 800,000 distinct CDR3 sequences, 45% appearing once. The sample consisted of peripheral blood or thyroid tissue (not recorded which). The receptor set was obtained from an adult man with Graves' disease, either hyperthyroidism or ophthalmopathy (not recorded which).

V gene TRBV29-1 combines with J gene TRBJ1-6, with 8 bases aligning to TRBD1. The CDR3 spans 12 residues. V dropped 6 bases and J dropped 14; count of bases not matched to a gene: 9. Germline loops: CDR1 SQVTM, CDR2 ANQGSEA. The CDR3 DNA reads TGCAGCGTCCGGACAGGGACCTTTGCCCTCCACTTT. This codes for CSVRTGTFALHF.

In its sample, this clonotype was seen many times. The rearrangement uses TRBV29-1 and TRBJ1-4, with 7 bases aligning to TRBD1. From germline, CDR1 is SQVTM and CDR2 ANQGSEA. V lost 6 bases and J lost 9; bases outside the gene matches: 16. The CDR3 length is 15 residues. The CDR3 coding sequence is TGCAGCGTAGGGGGCATGGAGGGCGGCACGAAAAAACTGTTTTTT. Translated, it gives CSVGGMEGGTKKLFF. The full variable domain, rest sourced from reference TRBV29-1 and TRBJ1-4, is SAVISQKPSRDICQRGTSLTIQCQVDSQVTMMFWYRQQPGQSLTLIATANQGSEATYESGFVIDKFPISRPNLTFSTLTVSNMSPEDSSIYLCSVGGMEGGTKKLFFGSGTQLSVL.

J is TRBJ1-6 and V is TRBV7-8, with 9 bases aligning to TRBD1. The trim removed 6 bases at V and 12 bases at J, leaving 9 bases unmatched. The CDR3 is made up of 14 amino acids. Germline V gene data show CDR1 as SGHVS and CDR2 as FQNEAQ. The CDR3 DNA reads TGTGCCAGCAGTTTCGGGACAGGGTCGGGACCCCTCCACTTT. Translating it yields CASSFGTGSGPLHF.

A word on this clonotype: A single base separates this from a much larger clone, so it may be a read error. V gene TRBV5-6 combines with J gene TRBJ1-6, with 7 bases identical to TRBD1. With 5 bases clipped from V and 8 bases from J, the junction kept 7 bases outside the gene matches. This CDR3 has 14 amino acids. Per the germline V gene, CDR1 is SGHDT and CDR2 is YYEEEE. CDR3 nucleotide sequence: TGTGCCAGCAGTTCGACAGGGTCGGATTCACCCCTCCACTTT. Its translation: CASSSTGSDSPLHF.

The chain has TRBV15 and TRBJ2-5, with TRBD2 identical over 13 bases. Germline CDR1 and CDR2: LNHNV and YYDKDF (reference sequence). The CDR3 has 13 amino acids. The CDR3 region is CVTSGGDKETQYF. The CDR3 DNA follows: TGTGTAACTAGCGGGGGGGACAAAGAGACCCAGTACTTC.

The sample holds one count of this clonotype. This may arise from a read error, as a much more abundant clone is one base away. V usage is TRBV12-3 or TRBV12-4 and J usage is TRBJ1-2, with 8 bases identical to TRBD1. The CDR3 loop spans 15 amino acids. The CDR3: CASSPRTGFDYCYTF. CDR3 in DNA: TGTGCCAGCAGTCCGAGGACAGGGTTTGACTATTGCTACACCTTC.

The chain uses TRBV9 and TRBJ1-6; D gene ambiguous. The ends were cut back, 0 bases at V and 3 bases at J, with 4 bases in the middle. The V gene's germline CDR1 is SGDLS and CDR2 YYNGEE. The CDR3 length is 14 residues. The CDR3 DNA reads TGTGCCAGCAGCGTAGGAGTCTATAATTCACCCCTCCACTTT. Translation: CASSVGVYNSPLHF. Supplemented by reference TRBV9 and TRBJ1-6, the full variable domain reads DSGVTQTPKHLITATGQRVTLRCSPRSGDLSVYWYQQSLDQGLQFLIQYYNGEERAKGNILERFSAQQFPDLHSELNLSSLELGDSALYFCASSVGVYNSPLHFGNGTRLTVT.

The genes are TRBV7-9 and TRBJ1-4; D gene uncertain. Trimming pared 5 bases from V and 7 bases from J, leaving 14 bases between. Germline V gene sequence: CDR1 SEHNR, CDR2 FQNEAQ (reference sequence). This CDR3 region has 14 residues. This chain's CDR3 is CASSQVRLPEKLFF. CDR3 sequence (DNA): TGTGCCAGCAGCCAAGTGCGATTGCCTGAAAAACTGTTTTTT.

The chain joins TRBV7-3 to TRBJ1-3, with TRBD1 as a possible D gene (6 bases). This CDR3 has 17 residues. CDR1 is SGHTA and CDR2 is FQGTGA in the germline V gene. Trimming left V 0 bases short and J 4 bases short, with 16 bases between. CDR3 coding DNA: TGTGCCAGCAGCTTAACGGCGGCGGGGGCGCTGGGAAACACCATATATTTT. It codes for CASSLTAAGALGNTIYF.

V and J are TRBV5-1 and TRBJ2-5; 10 positions match TRBD2. Germline V lookup: CDR1 SGHRS, CDR2 YFSETQ. After removal of 1 base from V and 4 bases from J, the junction contained 7 bases not matched to a gene. The CDR3 loop spans 16 amino acids. This CDR3 reads CASSLTPAGGRETQYF. CDR3 DNA sequence: TGCGCCAGCAGCTTGACGCCAGCGGGAGGGCGAGAGACCCAGTACTTC.

The chain has TRBV15 and TRBJ1-4; D is undetermined. The CDR3 is 17 residues long. The germline V gene encodes CDR1 LNHNV and CDR2 YYDKDF (reference sequence). The germline V and J ends were trimmed by 0 bases and 0 bases, with 11 bases remaining between them. CDR3 in amino acids: CATSRDRLRTTNEKLFF. Here the CDR3 DNA reads TGTGCCACCAGCAGAGACCGACTGAGGACAACTAATGAAAAACTGTTTTTT.

The gene calls are TRBV7-8 and TRBJ2-5; 11 nucleotides match TRBD2. The germline CDR1 and CDR2 sequences are SGHVS and FQNEAQ. J was trimmed by 3 bases and V by 4 bases; bases with no gene match: 7. This CDR3 contains 16 residues. Here the CDR3 reads CASSWYRSGGEETQYF. CDR3 bases: TGTGCCAGCAGCTGGTACCGTAGCGGGGGGGAAGAGACCCAGTACTTC.

This clonotype was picked up many times. The chain uses TRBV2 and TRBJ2-7; TRBD1 aligns across 7 bases. CDR1 SNHLY and CDR2 FYNNEI come from the germline V gene. This CDR3 is built from 14 residues. The ends lost 5 bases at V and 2 bases at J; junction bases unmatched: 6. In DNA form, the CDR3 reads TGTGCCAGCAGTCGGGACAGTCAAACCTACGAGCAGTACTTC. Translating it yields CASSRDSQTYEQYF.

The chain combines TRBV5-1 with TRBJ2-7; D is uncertain. The CDR3 contains 14 residues. The V and J ends lost 2 bases and 5 bases respectively, with 14 bases between them. The V gene's germline CDR1 is SGHRS and CDR2 YFSETQ. CDR3 in DNA: TGCGCCAGCAGCTTCCTTCGGGCAGACCACGAGCAGTACTTC. It is translated as CASSFLRADHEQYF.

Many counts were recorded for this clonotype. V gene TRBV29-1 combines with J gene TRBJ1-1, with D unresolved. Germline V gives CDR1 SQVTM, CDR2 ANQGSEA. V lost 1 base and J 10 bases, leaving 13 bases between the germline ends. The CDR3 loop spans 12 amino acids. In nucleotides, the CDR3 is TGCAGCGTTGAAGGAGGGCCCCAAGGAGCTTTCTTT. It translates to CSVEGGPQGAFF. The full variable domain, with the rest looked up from reference TRBV29-1 and TRBJ1-1, is SAVISQKPSRDICQRGTSLTIQCQVDSQVTMMFWYRQQPGQSLTLIATANQGSEATYESGFVIDKFPISRPNLTFSTLTVSNMSPEDSSIYLCSVEGGPQGAFFGQGTRLTVV.

A remark on this clonotype: This sequence may be a read error, since a much larger clone differs from it by one base. The V call is TRBV7-9, the J call TRBJ1-6; 10 bases fit TRBD1. J was trimmed by 7 bases and V by 3 bases; bases with no gene match: 3. CDR3 length: 15 residues. Germline V gene data show CDR1 as SEHNR and CDR2 as FQNEAQ (reference sequence). The CDR3 here is CASSFDRGLNSPLHF. CDR3 bases: TGTGCCAGCAGCTTCGACAGGGGGCTGAATTCACCCCTCCACTTT.

J is TRBJ2-7 and V is TRBV11-1, with D maybe TRBD1 (5 bases). With 8 bases removed from V and 7 bases from J, the gap between germline ends came to 18 bases. The CDR3 is 13 amino acids. Germline loops: CDR1 SGHAT, CDR2 FQDESV (reference sequence). CDR3: CASEIQGFGEQYF. CDR3 nucleotide sequence: TGTGCCAGCGAAATCCAGGGCTTCGGAGAGCAGTACTTC.

About this clonotype itself: The junction differs from germline at one of its ends, possibly a read error. The chain carries TRBV24-1 and TRBJ2-7; 11 positions match TRBD2. The V gene's germline CDR1 is KGHDR and CDR2 SFDVKD. The CDR3 is 15 residues long. Here the CDR3 reads CATSSTSGVSDEQYF. The CDR3 coding sequence is TGTGCCACCAGCTCGACTAGCGGGGTCTCCGACGAGCAGTACTTC.

This clonotype was seen at least ten times. The chain links TRBV9 to TRBJ1-6, with 8 bases fitting TRBD1. The CDR3 covers 17 residues. From germline, CDR1 is SGDLS and CDR2 YYNGEE. J lost 2 bases, V lost 0 bases, and 4 bases had no gene match. The CDR3, as DNA: TGTGCCAGCAGCGTAGTGGACAGGGCCACCTATAATTCACCCCTCCACTTT. This codes for CASSVVDRATYNSPLHF. Full variable domain (missing parts from reference TRBV9 and TRBJ1-6): DSGVTQTPKHLITATGQRVTLRCSPRSGDLSVYWYQQSLDQGLQFLIQYYNGEERAKGNILERFSAQQFPDLHSELNLSSLELGDSALYFCASSVVDRATYNSPLHFGNGTRLTVT.

This clonotype occurred many times. The rearrangement joins TRBV7-2 to TRBJ1-2, with 11 bases lining up with TRBD1. Germline V gene lookup returns CDR1 SGHTA and CDR2 FQGNSA. With V trimmed by 8 bases and J by 6 bases, 8 bases remained unmatched. The CDR3 runs to 14 residues. The CDR3 reads CASGQRTGGDGYTF. The CDR3 DNA follows: TGTGCCAGCGGACAACGGACAGGGGGCGATGGCTACACCTTC.

The gene calls are TRBV7-9 and TRBJ2-5; 7 nucleotides agree with TRBD1. There are 14 residues in the CDR3. V lost 5 bases and J lost 5; bases outside the gene matches: 8. The germline CDR1 and CDR2 sequences are SEHNR and FQNEAQ (reference sequence). In DNA, the CDR3 is TGTGCCAGCAGCAGCACGACAGGGAGTGAGACCCAGTACTTC. The encoded protein is CASSSTTGSETQYF. Complete variable domain (other parts from reference TRBV7-9 and TRBJ2-5): DTGVSQNPRHKITKRGQNVTFRCDPISEHNRLYWYRQTLGQGPEFLTYFQNEAQLEKSRLLSDRFSAERPKGSFSTLEIQRTEQGDSAMYLCASSSTTGSETQYFGPGTRLLVL.

V usage is TRBV11-2 and J usage is TRBJ1-2; D perhaps matches TRBD1 (6 bases). The CDR3 is made up of 15 amino acids. Germline assignment: CDR1 SGHAT and CDR2 FQNNGV. Between the trimmed V and J ends, which lost 7 bases and 7 bases, there was a span of 22 bases. This chain's CDR3 is CASNLGEGQRFGYTF. The CDR3 nucleotides read TGTGCCAGCAACCTGGGGGAGGGACAACGGTTTGGCTACACCTTC.

A remark on this clonotype: The germline gene is not matched at one end of the junction; a read error may be the cause. The V call is TRBV24-1, the J call TRBJ2-6; 7 bases align to TRBD1. The CDR3 loop spans 16 amino acids. Per germline, CDR1 KGHDR and CDR2 SFDVKD. CDR3 region: CASSRQGTPGANVLTF. CDR3 coding DNA: TGTGCCAGCAGTAGACAGGGAACGCCTGGGGCCAACGTCCTGACTTTC.

This clonotype was found a few times. The chain carries TRBV19 and TRBJ1-5, with TRBD1 identical over 12 bases. The germline gives CDR1 LNHDA, CDR2 SQIVND (reference sequence). V was pared by 11 bases and J by 3 bases, with 5 bases of the junction left unmatched. The CDR3 is 14 amino acids. CDR3 bases: TGTGCCTGGAGGGGACAGGGGGCCAATCAGCCCCAGCATTTT. The encoded protein is CAWRGQGANQPQHF.

The CDR3 reads CASIGAGTSSGNTIYF. Written as DNA, the CDR3 is TGTGCCAGTATTGGGGCCGGGACAAGCTCTGGAAACACCATATATTTT. The V and J genes are TRBV19 and TRBJ1-3; tentatively, D is TRBD1 (6 bases). V dropped 7 bases and J dropped 0 bases, with 16 bases sitting between them. The length of the CDR3 is 16 residues. CDR1 and CDR2 from the germline V gene are LNHDA and SQIVND (reference sequence).

The chain combines TRBV5-1 with TRBJ1-3, with 8 nucleotides matching TRBD1. With 0 bases clipped from V and 2 bases from J, the junction kept 10 bases outside the gene matches. Germline CDR1 is SGHRS and CDR2 is YFSETQ. The CDR3 runs 18 residues. CDR3 nucleotides: TGCGCCAGCAGCTTGGTGTTTCAGGGGGCGAACACTGGAAACACCATATATTTT. Its translation: CASSLVFQGANTGNTIYF.